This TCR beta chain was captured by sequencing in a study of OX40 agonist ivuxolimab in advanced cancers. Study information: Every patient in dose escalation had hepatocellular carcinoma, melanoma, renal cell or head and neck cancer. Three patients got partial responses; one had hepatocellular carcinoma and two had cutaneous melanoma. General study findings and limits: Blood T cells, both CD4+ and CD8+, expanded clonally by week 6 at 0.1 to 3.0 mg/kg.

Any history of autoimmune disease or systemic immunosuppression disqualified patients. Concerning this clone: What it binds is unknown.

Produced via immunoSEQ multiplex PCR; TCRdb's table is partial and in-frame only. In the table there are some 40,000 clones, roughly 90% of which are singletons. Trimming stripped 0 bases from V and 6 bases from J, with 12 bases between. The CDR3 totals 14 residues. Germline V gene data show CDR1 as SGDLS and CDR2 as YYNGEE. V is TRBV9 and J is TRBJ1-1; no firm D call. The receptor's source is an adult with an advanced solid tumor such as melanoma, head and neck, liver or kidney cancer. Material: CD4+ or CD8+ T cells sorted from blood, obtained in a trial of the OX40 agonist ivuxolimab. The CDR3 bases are TGTGCCAGCAGCGTAGAATCGGGATCCCCTGAAGCTTTCTTT. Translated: CASSVESGSPEAFF.